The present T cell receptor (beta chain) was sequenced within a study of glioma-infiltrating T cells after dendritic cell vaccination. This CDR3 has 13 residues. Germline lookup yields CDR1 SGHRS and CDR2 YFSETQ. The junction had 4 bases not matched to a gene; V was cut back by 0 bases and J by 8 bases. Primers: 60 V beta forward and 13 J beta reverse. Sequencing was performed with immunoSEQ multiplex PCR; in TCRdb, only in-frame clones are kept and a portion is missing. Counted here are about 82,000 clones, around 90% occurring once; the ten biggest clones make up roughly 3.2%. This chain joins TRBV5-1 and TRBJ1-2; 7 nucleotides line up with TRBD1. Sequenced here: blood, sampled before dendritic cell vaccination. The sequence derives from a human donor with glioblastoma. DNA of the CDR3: TGCGCCAGCAGCTTGGAACAGGGGCTGGGCTACACCTTC. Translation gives CASSLEQGLGYTF.